A selection of T cell receptor beta chains follows, all from one sample in a study of blood T cells in healthy people across ages. TCRdb ran MiXCR on the 5' RACE reads and lists one entry per CDR3 protein. The table lists around 1.5 million distinct CDR3 sequences, around 55% of them singletons. Sample: blood. All receptors come from a man between 18 and 35 years old in good health. The CDR3 runs from the conserved cysteine through the conserved F or W. D genes are given only for firm matches. Part of the rows lack a size; the others show once, few, many or a class for expanded clones.

TRBV20-1,NA,NA,TRBJ2-3,14,TGCAGTGCCGTCTCGGTAGCCCGAGGGGATACGCAGTATTTT,CSAVSVARGDTQYF
TRBV12-3/TRBV12-4,NA,NA,TRBJ2-1,15,TGTGCCAGCAGTCTCCGGGCCAATGGTAACAATGAGCAGTTCTTC,CASSLRANGNNEQFF
TRBV7-9,NA,NA,TRBJ1-1,16,TGTGCCAGCAGCTTAGCTACTATGTGGGGTACCGCTGAAGCTTTCTTT,CASSLATMWGTAEAFF
TRBV6-1,NA,TRBD1,TRBJ1-2,17,TGTGCCAGCAGTAGGGTTGCCCAGGGACAGGGAGGCGATGGCTACACCTTC,CASSRVAQGQGGDGYTF
TRBV4-3,NA,NA,TRBJ2-7,13,TGCGCCAGCAGCCAATTGGAGGGTGACGAGCAGTACTTC,CASSQLEGDEQYF
TRBV2,NA,TRBD2,TRBJ2-4,18,TGTGCCAGCAGTGTGCTAGCGGGGGGCACCATAGCCAAAAACATTCAGTACTTC,CASSVLAGGTIAKNIQYF
TRBV27,NA,NA,TRBJ2-4,12,TGTGCCAGCCAGGGGGGGGAAAACATTCAGTACTTC,CASQGGENIQYF
TRBV12-3/TRBV12-4,NA,NA,TRBJ2-3,15,TGTGCCAGCAGTTTGCAGTCGACCGGCACAGATACGCAGTATTTT,CASSLQSTGTDTQYF
TRBV30,NA,NA,TRBJ1-4,13,TGTGCCTGGAGTGGGGGGACTAATGAAAAACTGTTTTTT,CAWSGGTNEKLFF
TRBV27,NA,NA,TRBJ2-7,16,TGTGCCAGCAGTATCACGCCCTGGACAGCTAACTACGAGCAGTACTTC,CASSITPWTANYEQYF
TRBV12-5,few,NA,TRBJ2-3,14,TGTGCTAGTGGTTTCGGAATTCAGGGTACTACGCAGTATTTT,CASGFGIQGTTQYF
TRBV6-2/TRBV6-3,NA,TRBD2,TRBJ2-5,14,TGTGCCAGCAGTCCCACGGGGGGACTTTGGACCCAGTACTTC,CASSPTGGLWTQYF
TRBV28,NA,TRBD1,TRBJ1-3,12,TGTGCCAGCAGTTTGCCGGGACAGACATTATATTTT,CASSLPGQTLYF
TRBV6-5,NA,NA,TRBJ1-2,12,TGTGCCAGCAGTTACGGAGAGAATGGCTACACCTTC,CASSYGENGYTF
TRBV20-1,NA,NA,TRBJ2-1,13,TGCAGTGCCGCAGGGGAGACCTACAATGAGCAGTTCTTC,CSAAGETYNEQFF
TRBV20-1,NA,NA,TRBJ1-2,12,TGCAGTGCCACCGCTACAGGTGATGGCTACACCTTC,CSATATGDGYTF
TRBV12-3/TRBV12-4,NA,NA,TRBJ1-5,15,TGTGCCAGCAGTTACGGGTGGGAGGAAGATCAGCCCCAGCATTTT,CASSYGWEEDQPQHF
TRBV24-1,NA,TRBD1,TRBJ2-1,15,TGTGCCACCAGTGACCCACAGGGGGTCTACAATGAGCAGTTCTTC,CATSDPQGVYNEQFF
TRBV19,NA,TRBD1,TRBJ1-5,16,TGTGCCAGTACCGGGGACAGCAGGTACGGCAATCAGCCCCAGCATTTT,CASTGDSRYGNQPQHF
TRBV5-1,NA,TRBD1,TRBJ1-1,14,TGCGCCAGCAGCCCAACCGGACAGGAGCCTGAAGCTTTCTTT,CASSPTGQEPEAFF
TRBV29-1,NA,TRBD2,TRBJ2-1,13,TGCAGCGTTCACCTAGCGGACGACAATGAGCAGTTCTTC,CSVHLADDNEQFF
TRBV29-1,few,NA,TRBJ1-1,13,TGCAGCGTTGAACGGGGAACGAACACTGAAGCTTTCTTT,CSVERGTNTEAFF
TRBV20-1,NA,NA,TRBJ1-1,13,TGCAGTGCTAGTATAAGGAGGGGCACTGAAGCTTTCTTT,CSASIRRGTEAFF
TRBV12-3/TRBV12-4,many,NA,TRBJ2-3,12,TGTGCCAGCAGTTCTACGAGGGATACGCAGTATTTT,CASSSTRDTQYF
TRBV9,few,TRBD2,TRBJ2-5,16,TGTGCCAGCAGCTCGGGACTAGCGGGGGAAGGAGAGACCCAGTACTTC,CASSSGLAGEGETQYF